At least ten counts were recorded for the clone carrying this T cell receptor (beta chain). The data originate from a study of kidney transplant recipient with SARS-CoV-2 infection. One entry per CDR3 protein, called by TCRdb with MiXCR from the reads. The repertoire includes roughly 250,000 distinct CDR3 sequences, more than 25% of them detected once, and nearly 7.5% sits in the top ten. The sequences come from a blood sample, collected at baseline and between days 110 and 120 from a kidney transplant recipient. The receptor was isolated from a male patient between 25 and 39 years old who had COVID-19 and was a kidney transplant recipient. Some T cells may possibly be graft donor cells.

The chain's CDR3 is CASSGVAGPYEQYF. Written as DNA, the CDR3 is TGCGCCAGCAGCGGGGTAGCGGGGCCCTACGAGCAGTACTTC. This chain links TRBV5-1 with TRBJ2-7; TRBD2 agrees at 8 bases. The V gene's germline CDR1 is SGHRS and CDR2 YFSETQ. J was trimmed by 2 bases and V by 4 bases; bases with no gene match: 5. This CDR3 region has 14 residues.